This passage covers 27 T cell receptor beta chains from one sample sequenced in a study of T cell responses to AZD1222 COVID-19 vaccine. Generated by immunoSEQ multiplex PCR, the TCRdb table keeps only in-frame clones and is missing some. The sample yields around 150,000 clones, more than 85% seen once. The sequencing used peripheral blood, collected 28 days after the second AZD1222 dose. The receptors originated from an adult who received the AZD1222 COVID-19 vaccine.

The genes are TRBV29-1 and TRBJ2-4; maybe TRBD1 (6 bases). Germline loops: CDR1 SQVTM, CDR2 ANQGSEA. The CDR3 runs 15 residues. V was trimmed by 1 base and J by 4 bases, leaving 14 bases between them. CDR3 sequence (DNA): TGCAGCGTTGAAGCAAAGGGGGTTGGTAAAAACATTCAGTACTTC. This gives the protein CSVEAKGVGKNIQYF. The variable domain in full, completed from reference TRBV29-1 and TRBJ2-4, reads SAVISQKPSRDICQRGTSLTIQCQVDSQVTMMFWYRQQPGQSLTLIATANQGSEATYESGFVIDKFPISRPNLTFSTLTVSNMSPEDSSIYLCSVEAKGVGKNIQYFGAGTRLSVL.

V and J are TRBV11-2 and TRBJ2-7, with 8 bases lining up with TRBD1. The CDR3 loop spans 14 amino acids. Germline assignment: CDR1 SGHAT and CDR2 FQNNGV. V shed 1 base and J 6 bases; nucleotides not matched to a gene: 5. In nucleotides, the CDR3 is TGTGCCAGCAGCTTAGGGACAGGGTACGGCGAGCAGTACTTC. Translating gives CASSLGTGYGEQYF.

The J gene is TRBJ1-2, the V gene TRBV27; D is ambiguous. Between the trimmed V and J ends, which lost 1 base and 4 bases, there was a span of 13 bases. Per germline, CDR1 MNHEY and CDR2 SMNVEV (reference sequence). This CDR3 has 15 amino acids. The CDR3: CASSLYPDGFYGYTF. The CDR3 DNA follows: TGTGCCAGCAGTTTATACCCGGACGGATTCTATGGCTACACCTTC.

This clone has only one observation. The rearrangement uses TRBV3-1 (or the pseudogene TRBV3-2) and TRBJ1-2; 11 bases are a match to TRBD1. Germline V gene lookup returns CDR1 LGHDT and CDR2 YNNKEL (reference sequence). V dropped 4 bases and J dropped 5; count of bases not matched to a gene: 3. The CDR3 runs to 14 residues. The CDR3 is CASSLGQGGYGYTF. Here the CDR3 DNA reads TGTGCCAGCAGCCTGGGACAGGGGGGTTATGGCTACACCTTC.

The genes are TRBV7-9 and TRBJ1-5; TRBD1 matches at 7 bases. This CDR3 has 16 amino acids. The germline gives CDR1 SEHNR, CDR2 FQNEAQ (reference sequence). J gave up 3 bases and V 6 bases, and 11 bases lay outside the gene matches. DNA for the CDR3: TGTGCCAGCAGTCACTCACAGGGGACGGACAATCAGCCCCAGCATTTT. It yields the protein CASSHSQGTDNQPQHF. Filled out from reference TRBV7-9 and TRBJ1-5, the complete variable domain reads DTGVSQNPRHKITKRGQNVTFRCDPISEHNRLYWYRQTLGQGPEFLTYFQNEAQLEKSRLLSDRFSAERPKGSFSTLEIQRTEQGDSAMYLCASSHSQGTDNQPQHFGDGTRLSIL.

The chain combines TRBV5-6 with TRBJ2-3; D not resolved. Germline loops: CDR1 SGHDT, CDR2 YYEEEE. This CDR3 is built from 15 residues. V lost 0 bases, J lost 1 base, and 9 bases lay in between. The CDR3 DNA reads as TGTGCCAGCAGCTTGGCGGCCGTAGGCACAGATACGCAGTATTTT. Protein: CASSLAAVGTDTQYF.

This chain links TRBV27 with TRBJ2-7; tentatively, D is TRBD1 (5 bases). The ends were cut back, 8 bases at V and 4 bases at J, with 15 bases in the middle. The germline gives CDR1 MNHEY, CDR2 SMNVEV (reference sequence). This CDR3 has 13 residues. As DNA, the CDR3 is TGTGCCAGCGGTCCGGGCAGGGTGTACGAGCAGTACTTC. Residues: CASGPGRVYEQYF.

The chain is built from TRBV5-5 and TRBJ1-5; D is ambiguous. The CDR3 consists of 15 residues. Germline CDR1 SGHKS, CDR2 YYEKEE (reference sequence). Trimming stripped 1 base from V and 0 bases from J, with 8 bases between. In DNA form, the CDR3 reads TGTGCCAGCAGCTTGACTCCTTATAGCAATCAGCCCCAGCATTTT. It codes for CASSLTPYSNQPQHF. Full variable domain (outside the CDR3, taken from reference TRBV5-5 and TRBJ1-5): DAGVTQSPTHLIKTRGQQVTLRCSPISGHKSVSWYQQVLGQGPQFIFQYYEKEERGRGNFPDRFSARQFPNYSSELNVNALLLGDSALYLCASSLTPYSNQPQHFGDGTRLSIL.

The rearrangement joins TRBV7-9 to TRBJ2-3, with D unresolved. V lost 5 bases to trimming and J lost 6 bases, with 6 bases between them. Germline CDR1 is SEHNR and CDR2 is FQNEAQ (reference sequence). The CDR3 has 11 residues. CDR3 sequence: CASSAQDTQYF. The CDR3 coding sequence is TGTGCCAGCAGCGCACAGGATACGCAGTATTTT.

This clone showed up just once. The chain is built from TRBV5-1 and TRBJ2-5; the D gene could be TRBD1 or TRBD2 (5 bases each). The CDR3 consists of 15 residues. CDR1 and CDR2 (germline): SGHRS, YFSETQ. V lost 4 bases to trimming and J lost 1 base, with 14 bases between them. This CDR3 is CASSPRDGLQETQYF. Here the CDR3 DNA reads TGCGCCAGCAGCCCCCGGGACGGTCTCCAAGAGACCCAGTACTTC.

The genes are TRBV27 and TRBJ2-3; D is unclear. The CDR3 has 14 amino acids. Trimming removed 7 bases from V and 2 bases from J, with 13 bases in between. Germline-derived CDR1 and CDR2 are MNHEY and SMNVEV (reference sequence). The DNA of the CDR3 is TGTGCCAGCACCATGGCCGGACCCACAGATACGCAGTATTTT. Translation gives CASTMAGPTDTQYF.

CDR3 region: CATSDPSERTQYF. The CDR3 region has the DNA TGTGCCACCAGTGATCCCTCCGAGCGGACCCAGTACTTC. The gene calls are TRBV24-1 and TRBJ2-5; no reliable D call. This CDR3 has 13 residues. V lost 3 bases and J 7 bases, leaving 11 bases between the germline ends. CDR1 is KGHDR and CDR2 is SFDVKD in the germline V gene.

This chain links TRBV6-5 with TRBJ1-6; a possible D gene is TRBD1 (5 bases). V was shortened by 7 bases and J by 5 bases, with 9 bases between the two germline ends. CDR1 and CDR2 (germline): MNHEY, SVGAGI. The CDR3 is 13 residues long. In nucleotides, the CDR3 is TGTGCCAGCACGACAGTCAATAATTCACCCCTCCACTTT. Protein: CASTTVNNSPLHF.

There are many counts of this clone. The chain combines TRBV14 with TRBJ2-7; unclear D gene. V lost 5 bases and J 0 bases, leaving 5 bases between the germline ends. This CDR3 comprises 12 residues. Germline-derived CDR1 and CDR2 are SGHDN and FVKESK. CDR3 loop: CASSSVSYEQYF. In DNA form, the CDR3 reads TGTGCCAGCAGCTCAGTCTCCTACGAGCAGTACTTC.

J is TRBJ2-2 and V is TRBV3-1 (or the pseudogene TRBV3-2); D unresolved. Germline CDR1 and CDR2: LGHDT and YNNKEL (reference sequence). V was trimmed by 0 bases and J by 0 bases, leaving 8 bases between them. The CDR3 totals 16 residues. The CDR3 bases are TGTGCCAGCAGCCAAGATAGGCTAGCGAACACCGGGGAGCTGTTTTTT. Translated, it gives CASSQDRLANTGELFF.

This rearrangement joins TRBV9 to TRBJ1-2, with D unresolved. Trimming took off 3 bases at V and 2 bases at J, with 11 bases between the two ends. Germline values: CDR1 SGDLS, CDR2 YYNGEE. The CDR3 length is 14 residues. As DNA, the CDR3 is TGTGCCAGCAGCGCGATCAGCAAAAACTATGGCTACACCTTC. It encodes CASSAISKNYGYTF. Supplemented by reference TRBV9 and TRBJ1-2, the full variable domain reads DSGVTQTPKHLITATGQRVTLRCSPRSGDLSVYWYQQSLDQGLQFLIQYYNGEERAKGNILERFSAQQFPDLHSELNLSSLELGDSALYFCASSAISKNYGYTFGSGTRLTVV.

This clone occurred once. The chain couples TRBV6-2 or TRBV6-3 to TRBJ2-5, with TRBD2 matching over 7 bases. This CDR3 comprises 16 residues. CDR1 MNHEY and CDR2 SVGEGT come from the germline V gene. J was trimmed by 4 bases and V by 1 base; bases with no gene match: 9. CDR3 DNA: TGTGCCAGCAGTTACTGGGGGGGAGCGGGCGGAGAGACCCAGTACTTC. Translation: CASSYWGGAGGETQYF.

The V call is TRBV19, the J call TRBJ2-7, with TRBD2 as a possible D gene (6 bases). Deletions cut 6 bases from V and 3 bases from J, with 15 bases between. Germline V gene sequence: CDR1 LNHDA, CDR2 SQIVND (reference sequence). This CDR3 is 14 amino acids long. In DNA, the CDR3 is TGTGCCAGTAGCCACCGGGACTTGAACTACGAGCAGTACTTC. As protein: CASSHRDLNYEQYF.

This sequence joins TRBV11-3 and TRBJ2-3; 7 bases are shared with TRBD1. The V gene's germline CDR1 is SGHNT and CDR2 YENEEA. The CDR3 is 15 residues long. With V trimmed by 2 bases and J by 0 bases, 2 bases remained unmatched. The CDR3 reads CASSLRGLSTDTQYF. CDR3 coding DNA: TGTGCCAGCAGCTTAAGGGGGCTTAGCACAGATACGCAGTATTTT.

The V gene is TRBV10-3, the J gene TRBJ1-2; 7 bases are a match to TRBD1. The CDR3 sequence is 13 residues long. V lost 4 bases to trimming and J lost 8 bases; unmatched junction nucleotides: 7. The germline V gene has CDR1 ENHRY and CDR2 SYGVKD. This CDR3 reads CAISGGGAEGYTF. In nucleotides, the CDR3 is TGTGCCATCAGTGGAGGGGGCGCGGAGGGCTACACCTTC.

V is TRBV18 and J is TRBJ2-1; maybe TRBD1 (7 bases). This CDR3 contains 17 residues. Trimming removed 3 bases at V and 1 base at J, with 16 bases between. Germline V gene lookup returns CDR1 KGHSH and CDR2 LQKENI. CDR3 DNA sequence: TGTGCCAGCTCACCGTTCACAGGGGAGGCATCCTACAATGAGCAGTTCTTC. Its protein is CASSPFTGEASYNEQFF.

The J gene is TRBJ1-5, the V gene TRBV5-8; D is ambiguous. The V and J ends lost 1 base and 0 bases respectively, with 14 bases between them. The germline V gene has CDR1 SGHTS and CDR2 YDEGEE. The CDR3 sequence is 17 residues long. This CDR3 is CASSLWEFPYSNQPQHF. The CDR3 DNA sequence: TGTGCCAGCAGCTTGTGGGAGTTCCCGTATAGCAATCAGCCCCAGCATTTT.

This chain connects TRBV7-2 to TRBJ1-2; no reliable D call. Between the trimmed V and J ends, which lost 5 bases and 2 bases, there was a span of 15 bases. The CDR3 length is 15 residues. Germline V gene data show CDR1 as SGHTA and CDR2 as FQGNSA. The CDR3 loop is CASSQGRRENYGYTF. The CDR3 nucleotides read TGTGCCAGCAGCCAAGGACGGCGCGAGAACTATGGCTACACCTTC.

The chain is built from TRBV7-2 and TRBJ1-1; 11 bases are shared with TRBD1. V lost 1 base and J lost 1; bases outside the gene matches: 8. Germline V gene lookup returns CDR1 SGHTA and CDR2 FQGNSA. The CDR3 length is 18 residues. CDR3 amino acids: CASSLVWTGGRENTEAFF. CDR3 in DNA: TGTGCCAGCAGCTTAGTTTGGACAGGGGGCAGGGAGAACACTGAAGCTTTCTTT.

The chain employs TRBV7-9 and TRBJ2-7; 10 positions match TRBD2. The CDR3 is 16 amino acids. CDR1 and CDR2 from the germline V gene are SEHNR and FQNEAQ (reference sequence). V was clipped by 5 bases and J by 4 bases; unmatched bases: 11. The CDR3 sequence: CASSPYRTSGAYEQYF. The DNA of the CDR3 is TGTGCCAGCAGCCCGTATAGGACTAGCGGTGCTTACGAGCAGTACTTC.

The V call is TRBV7-9, the J call TRBJ2-5, with D uncertain. Trimming left V 1 base short and J 3 bases short, with 9 bases between. The CDR3 sequence is 14 residues long. Germline V gene sequence: CDR1 SEHNR, CDR2 FQNEAQ (reference sequence). Written as DNA, the CDR3 is TGTGCCAGCAGCTTAGTGTACAGCAAAGAGACCCAGTACTTC. It yields the protein CASSLVYSKETQYF.

The rearrangement links TRBV7-6 to TRBJ2-2, with TRBD1 identical over 7 bases. The CDR3 has 15 residues. Germline CDR1 and CDR2: SGHVS and FNYEAQ. J lost 4 bases, V lost 0 bases, and 2 bases had no gene match. This CDR3 reads CASSLAGGPTGELFF. In DNA form, the CDR3 reads TGTGCCAGCAGCTTAGCAGGGGGCCCCACCGGGGAGCTGTTTTTT.